This T cell receptor (beta chain) was found in a study of blood T cell repertoires in COVID-19. V was trimmed by 5 bases and J by 5 bases, leaving 16 bases between them. In germline, CDR1 is MNHEY, CDR2 SVGEGT. This CDR3 has 14 residues. Measured with immunoSEQ multiplex PCR; TCRdb has only the in-frame clones, and not every one. Of a few hundred thousand clones in the sample, around 90% were seen once. Cohort placement rested on clinical history that participants reported themselves. The receptor's source is a woman aged 25 to 39 who had recovered from COVID-19. The sample taken for sequencing was PBMCs or T cells enriched from blood (not recorded which). This chain joins TRBV6-2 or TRBV6-3 and TRBJ2-7, with a weak D call TRBD1 (6 bases). In DNA, the CDR3 is TGTGCCAGCAGTAACCCGACAGGTGCCCACGAGCAGTACTTC. The encoded protein is CASSNPTGAHEQYF.